Sequencing of this T cell receptor beta chain was carried out in a study of T cell responses to AZD1222 COVID-19 vaccine listed by TCRdb under 2021. Looking at the study overall: AZD1222 recipients whose second dose came at about 4 weeks and those whose second dose came at about 12 weeks were combined into one group, since spike-specific TCR depth and breadth did not differ between the two schedules. Trial participants were enrolled by age into subgroups of 18-55, 56-69 and 70-plus years, and 148, 28 and 57 TCR-sequenced participants, respectively, were included in these subgroups. TCR sequencing was performed for roughly 250 trial participants, of whom about 210 were given two doses of AZD1222 and around 25 were given two doses of MenACWY control vaccine.

V drops 0 bases and J drops 3 bases, leaving 12 bases in between. Via the germline V gene, CDR1 is MNHEY and CDR2 SVGAGI. The CDR3, cysteine through phenylalanine, is 15 amino acids long. The kept DNA is CDR3 alone, 45 bases in frame from the first base. To note about this clone: Its antigen has not been determined. No quality values exist for individual bases; no much larger clone is one base distant.

The time point label here, explained by the study, means: baseline before first vaccination. Samples from vaccinated people were obtained from the UK trials COV001 and COV002, which included a single-blind randomized controlled phase 2/3 trial of AZD1222 (ChAdOx1 nCoV-19) in healthy adults. For TCRbeta chain sequencing, PBMC samples were collected from trial participants at day 0 and at day 28 after the second dose. Paper-wide results and their limitations: Because no day 14 peak-response samples were available, the repertoires could be characterized only after the peak T cell response. A significant rise in spike-specific TCR breadth and depth was observed after two AZD1222 doses relative to day 0 and relative to MenACWY recipients. Most participants were white British and females outnumbered males, and the authors suggested that clonal diversity may have been underestimated. Conclusions about previously exposed vaccinees are limited because only six or seven AZD1222 recipients were SARS-CoV-2 seropositive at baseline. Reportedly, almost half of the unique spike-specific TCRs recognized epitopes lying outside the regions that are mutated in the B.1.351 and B.1.1.7 variants. The whole spike protein was spanned by vaccine-associated CD4 TCRs, and dominant responses were seen in regions 160-218 and 743-854. The 56-69-year group was small, and its depth increase did not reach significance, likely because of low power.

The CDR3 regions of human TCRbeta chains were subjected to immunosequencing. Per the authors' processing: TCRs in the repertoires were matched against a reference library of SARS-CoV-2-specific TCRs that had been generated with the MIRA antigen-specificity platform. Breadth was defined as the fraction of unique TCRs that were SARS-CoV-2-associated, and depth was defined as the fraction of total T cells that were SARS-CoV-2-associated. Using the MIRA data, each spike-specific TCR was assigned both to the spike region to which the TCR was reactive and to a CD4 or CD8 class. Log10-transformed breadth and depth values were compared by one-way ANOVA with Sidak's multiple comparisons tests. The immuneACCESS repertoire file appears here via TCRdb, limited to in-frame rearrangements. These files lack a portion of the clones; in checked studies, under half of the deficit traces to unresolved V genes, and the cause of the others is not known. V, J and clone size reflect that table, while D and trimming were determined from the DNA. For this sample the table gives about 190,000 clones, of which 85% to 95% were detected only once. The ten top clones hold 1% to 1.5% of the sample.

The starting material was peripheral blood, obtained on day 0 of AZD1222 vaccination. The chain was built from TRBV6-5 and TRBJ2-7; the D gene is possibly TRBD1 or TRBD2, each agreeing over 5 bases. This sequence originates from an adult in good health. CDR3 reads: CASSYSGVEGYEQYF. The nucleotides are TGTGCCAGCAGTTACTCGGGGGTAGAGGGCTACGAGCAGTACTTC.